These T cell receptor beta chains were read from a single sample in a study of T cells expressing NK-cell markers. With the 5' RACE reads reprocessed, TCRdb shows one record per CDR3 protein and no DNA. The sample has 120,000 to 150,000 distinct CDR3 sequences; the top ten hold 12%. The source material was blood T cells: a sorted CD56 or NKG2C T cell subset, CD4+ or CD8+ T cells, or bulk PBMC T cells (not recorded which). These TCRs come from a man between 18 and 29 years old in good health. Both conserved end residues are part of each CDR3.

cdr3_length	v_call	j_call	cdr3_aa
12	TRBV12-3/TRBV12-4	TRBJ2-1	CASSPNDREQFF
12	TRBV20-1	TRBJ2-7	CSAHQGPYEQYF
15	TRBV5-1	TRBJ1-3	CASSPVAVPGNTIYF
18	TRBV19	TRBJ2-1	CASSISGLLDSSYNEQFF
15	TRBV29-1	TRBJ2-3	CSGARGPGITDTQYF
18	TRBV7-2	TRBJ2-1	CASSLVPGGLGTYNEQFF
18	TRBV7-8	TRBJ2-3	CASSLELAGGSSTDTQYF
17	TRBV7-9	TRBJ1-2	CASSFSSGRQDGYGYTF
16	TRBV12-3/TRBV12-4	TRBJ2-2	CASSSVRGLVIGELFF
16	TRBV12-5	TRBJ2-3	CASAPVEHLSTDTQYF
15	TRBV2	TRBJ2-7	CASSDLSSDTYEQYF
15	TRBV29-1	TRBJ2-7	CSVVAAGQGSHEQYF
16	TRBV5-1	TRBJ2-4	CASSFDPELAKNIQYF
15	TRBV14	TRBJ2-1	CASSRLAGDHNEQFF
15	TRBV27	TRBJ2-7	CASSLTSGTFYEQYF
14	TRBV12-3/TRBV12-4	TRBJ2-5	CASSPYRLAETQYF
14	TRBV30	TRBJ1-5	CAWSATSSNQPQHF
14	TRBV2	TRBJ2-3	CASSEWASTDTQYF
16	TRBV4-1	TRBJ2-7	CASSQDRDPTYYEQYF
15	TRBV20-1	TRBJ1-3	CSAREQGASGNTIYF
14	TRBV2	TRBJ1-1	CASYLGGQGDKAFF
13	TRBV14	TRBJ2-1	CASSQGGRPEQFF
14	TRBV5-6	TRBJ2-5	CASSLGTLQETQYF
16	TRBV11-2	TRBJ2-3	CASSLIFGVSTDTQYF
14	TRBV6-1	TRBJ2-1	CASSEVSNYNEQFF
16	TRBV12-3/TRBV12-4	TRBJ1-1	CASTLIREGWGTEAFF
15	TRBV27	TRBJ1-1	CASSPLGDLNTEAFF
15	TRBV5-1	TRBJ2-7	CASSQTGGQGPLEYF
13	TRBV5-1	TRBJ2-5	CASSSYMGETQYF
16	TRBV7-9	TRBJ2-2	CASSTNRDRNTGELFF
16	TRBV4-3	TRBJ2-1	CASSQVWGDRVDEQFF
16	TRBV7-9	TRBJ2-3	CASSPGLAVGTDTQYF
14	TRBV20-1	TRBJ1-1	CSAEIRGVSTEAFF
16	TRBV27	TRBJ2-1	CASSLISTSGINEQFF
15	TRBV6-2/TRBV6-3	TRBJ1-6	CASSGWTGENSPLHF
14	TRBV3-1	TRBJ2-1	CASGQWEGVNEQFF
17	TRBV5-1	TRBJ2-3	CASSTSHSGISTDTQYF
16	TRBV4-1	TRBJ2-2	CASSQAGQPNTGELFF
15	TRBV18	TRBJ2-1	CASSELAGLGNEQFF
16	TRBV4-3	TRBJ2-3	CASSPGGGTSTDTQYF
14	TRBV11-2	TRBJ2-7	CASGETSGSYEQYF
15	TRBV5-1	TRBJ2-1	CASSFDPSPNNEQFF
18	TRBV10-3	TRBJ2-4	CAISEGGFGASVKNIQYF
12	TRBV7-9	TRBJ2-7	CASSSGGQRQYF
12	TRBV7-9	TRBJ2-1	CASSATGDEQFF
12	TRBV29-1	TRBJ2-7	CSARSGFYEQYF
15	TRBV28	TRBJ2-1	CASAERREVYNEQFF
14	TRBV7-9	TRBJ2-5	CASSSGLLWETQYF
16	TRBV4-3	TRBJ2-5	CASSQDWGGVQETQYF
15	TRBV12-3/TRBV12-4	TRBJ2-5	CASSLGAAGQETQYF
16	TRBV27	TRBJ2-1	CASSPPGLAVANEQFF
19	TRBV15	TRBJ2-6	CATSRKPGLAFAGANVLTF
13	TRBV7-9	TRBJ1-2	CASETGLGYGYTF
16	TRBV6-1	TRBJ2-1	CASRRFQAGVYNEQFF
13	TRBV29-1	TRBJ2-7	CSVEETGSYEQYF